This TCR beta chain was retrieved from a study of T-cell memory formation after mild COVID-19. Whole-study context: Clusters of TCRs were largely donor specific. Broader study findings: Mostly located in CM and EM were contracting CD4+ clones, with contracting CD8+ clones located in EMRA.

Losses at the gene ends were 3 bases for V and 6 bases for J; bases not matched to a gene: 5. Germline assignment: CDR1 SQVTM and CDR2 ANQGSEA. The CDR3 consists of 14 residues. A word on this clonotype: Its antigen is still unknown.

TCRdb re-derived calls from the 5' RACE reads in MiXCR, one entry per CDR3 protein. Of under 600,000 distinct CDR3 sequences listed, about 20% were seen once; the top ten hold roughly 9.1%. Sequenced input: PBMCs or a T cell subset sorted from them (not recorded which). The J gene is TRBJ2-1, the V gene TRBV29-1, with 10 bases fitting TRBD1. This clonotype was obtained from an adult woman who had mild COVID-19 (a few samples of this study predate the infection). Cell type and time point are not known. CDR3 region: CSVDGGTGANEQFF. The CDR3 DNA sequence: TGCAGCGTTGATGGGGGGACAGGGGCCAATGAGCAGTTCTTC.